A single sample gave rise to the 14 T cell receptor beta chains below, sequenced in a study of blood T cell repertoires in COVID-19. Assay: immunoSEQ multiplex PCR; the TCRdb copy retains only in-frame clones and omits some. The sample includes 350,000 to 450,000 clones, over 85% of them seen just once. Sequencing was performed on PBMCs or T cells enriched from blood (not recorded which). The receptors were gathered from a woman aged 25 to 39 who had recovered from COVID-19.

The gene calls are TRBV25-1 and TRBJ2-2; D uncertain. CDR3 length equals 14 residues. Germline V gene lookup returns CDR1 MGHDK and CDR2 SYGVNS. The ends were cut back, 8 bases at V and 5 bases at J, with 15 bases in the middle. The CDR3 loop reads CASLRSGGTGELFF. The DNA for the CDR3 is TGTGCCAGCCTCCGGAGTGGCGGAACCGGGGAGCTGTTTTTT.

This chain uses TRBV5-6 with TRBJ1-2; 7 bases line up with TRBD1. Germline lookup yields CDR1 SGHDT and CDR2 YYEEEE. This CDR3 has 12 residues. The V and J ends lost 4 bases and 8 bases, in that order; junction bases with no gene match: 5. Written as DNA, the CDR3 is TGTGCCAGCAGCGCGGGACAGAGGGGCTACACCTTC. Protein: CASSAGQRGYTF.

J is TRBJ1-1 and V is TRBV7-8; no reliable D call. CDR1 SGHVS and CDR2 FQNEAQ come from the germline V gene. CDR3 length: 14 residues. The V gene lost 8 bases and the J gene lost 3 bases, with 16 bases spanning the gap. The CDR3, as DNA: TGTGCCAGCCTCAAATCTGACACCTACACTGAAGCTTTCTTT. It specifies CASLKSDTYTEAFF.

Only one count was recorded for this clone. Other DNA sequences in this specimen translate into the identical CDR3. V gene TRBV2 combines with J gene TRBJ1-3; tentatively, D is TRBD1 (6 bases). The CDR3 extends over 14 amino acids. Trimming pared 5 bases from V and 0 bases from J, leaving 8 bases between. From germline, CDR1 is SNHLY and CDR2 FYNNEI. The CDR3 DNA reads TGTGCCAGCAGTAGGACAGTCTCTGGAAACACCATATATTTT. Translating it yields CASSRTVSGNTIYF.

This clone was recorded once. The chain is built from TRBV7-2 and TRBJ2-1, with D possibly matching TRBD2 (6 bases). Trimming stripped 6 bases from V and 9 bases from J, with 21 bases between. This CDR3 comprises 15 residues. The germline V gene encodes CDR1 SGHTA and CDR2 FQGNSA. CDR3 amino acids: CASRSTGLESGEQFF. The CDR3 region has the DNA TGTGCCAGCAGGTCCACGGGACTCGAGTCGGGTGAGCAGTTCTTC.

The chain carries TRBV29-1 and TRBJ2-7; 11 positions agree with TRBD2. J gave up 3 bases and V 0 bases, and 7 bases lay outside the gene matches. Germline V lookup: CDR1 SQVTM, CDR2 ANQGSEA. CDR3 size: 16 residues. DNA for the CDR3: TGCAGCGTTGAAGATCAGCGACTAGCGGGGAACTACGAGCAGTACTTC. Its translation: CSVEDQRLAGNYEQYF.

CDR3 amino acids: CSVEDWGWGNTSGEQFF. The CDR3 region has the DNA TGCAGCGTTGAAGACTGGGGTTGGGGGAACACTAGCGGGGAGCAGTTCTTC. This rearrangement joins TRBV29-1 to TRBJ2-1, with 9 positions matching TRBD2. J lost 10 bases, V lost 0 bases, and 16 bases had no gene match. The CDR3 is 17 residues long. The germline gives CDR1 SQVTM, CDR2 ANQGSEA.

This clone has just one count. The chain carries TRBV7-6 and TRBJ2-5, with D perhaps TRBD2 (6 bases). The ends were cut back, 0 bases at V and 5 bases at J, with 13 bases in the middle. Germline CDR1 and CDR2: SGHVS and FNYEAQ. The CDR3 spans 15 residues. The CDR3 nucleotides are TGTGCCAGCAGCTTAGCGGGGGGACCCGCGGAGACCCAGTACTTC. It encodes CASSLAGGPAETQYF.

The chain employs TRBV5-1 and TRBJ2-5; 11 bases fit TRBD1. The germline CDR1 and CDR2 sequences are SGHRS and YFSETQ. Unmatched junction bases numbered 18, after V lost 4 bases and J lost 4 bases. The CDR3 has 19 amino acids. Written as DNA, the CDR3 is TGCGCCAGCAGCAGACGACTGCGTGGACAGGGGGCGCCGGGAGAGACCCAGTACTTC. This encodes CASSRRLRGQGAPGETQYF.

This clone was recorded a few times. The chain carries TRBV6-1 and TRBJ1-3, with D uncertain. This CDR3 contains 18 residues. Trimming pared 2 bases from V and 0 bases from J, leaving 17 bases between. Germline CDR1 reads MNHNS; CDR2 reads SASEGT. Here the CDR3 reads CASSELFPRLISGNTIYF. DNA for the CDR3: TGTGCCAGCAGTGAATTGTTCCCGAGGCTGATCTCTGGAAACACCATATATTTT.

The chain uses TRBV20-1 and TRBJ1-2; D is ambiguous. Trimming took 3 bases from V and 7 from J, leaving 9 bases between them. This CDR3 has 11 residues. CDR1 is DFQATT and CDR2 is SNEGSKA in the germline V gene (reference sequence). In nucleotides, the CDR3 is TGCAGTGCTAGCTCGGGGTTTGGCTACACCTTC. Encoded protein: CSASSGFGYTF.

V usage is TRBV10-1 and J usage is TRBJ1-6, with D tentatively TRBD1 (5 bases). This CDR3 is 13 amino acids long. V was shortened by 4 bases and J by 7 bases, with 8 bases between the two germline ends. Germline V gene sequence: CDR1 WNHNN, CDR2 SYGVQD (reference sequence). CDR3 nucleotides: TGCGCCAGCAGTGGCCGGGGGAATTCACCCCTCCACTTT. Protein product: CASSGRGNSPLHF.

The chain recombines TRBV29-1 with TRBJ2-1; 7 bases are a match to TRBD1. This CDR3 region has 15 residues. The V gene's germline CDR1 is SQVTM and CDR2 ANQGSEA. J gave up 5 bases and V 7 bases, and 14 bases lay outside the gene matches. The CDR3 spells CSAWTGQSGDNEQFF. The CDR3 DNA is TGCAGCGCCTGGACAGGTCAATCCGGGGACAATGAGCAGTTCTTC.

The rearrangement joins TRBV5-1 to TRBJ2-1; TRBD2 agrees at 16 bases. V lost 4 bases, J lost 9 bases, and 10 bases stayed unmatched. Germline loops: CDR1 SGHRS, CDR2 YFSETQ. The CDR3 is made up of 17 amino acids. The CDR3 protein is CASSREGLAGGPGEQFF. Here the CDR3 DNA reads TGCGCCAGCAGCCGTGAGGGACTAGCGGGAGGGCCGGGTGAGCAGTTCTTC.